This note documents a single T cell receptor (beta chain) sequence. The data were obtained in a study of T-cell reconstitution after alpha-beta-depleted transplantation in children. It was with unique molecular identifiers that the TCRbeta library was prepared. From the PCR reads, TCRdb called clonotypes with MiXCR, one entry per CDR3 protein. The sample shows about 540,000 distinct CDR3 sequences, about a sixth of them seen only once. Source: PBMCs from the stem cell graft donor, taken from the stem cell graft. This TCR came from a human donor who donated a stem cell graft to a child with acute lymphoblastic leukemia.

Here the CDR3 DNA reads TGTGCCACCCTAGCGGTCTCCTACAATGAGCAGTTCTTC. It translates to CATLAVSYNEQFF. The chain is built from TRBV27 and TRBJ2-1; TRBD2 agrees at 7 bases. The CDR3 has 13 residues. CDR1 and CDR2 (germline): MNHEY, SMNVEV (reference sequence). V lost 10 bases to trimming and J lost 0 bases; unmatched junction nucleotides: 3.